The T cell receptor beta chain under discussion was sequenced for a study of T-cell reconstitution after alpha-beta-depleted transplantation in children. Notes on the study in general: About two months after transplant, alpha-beta T cells reportedly came from several hundred expanded graft clones. Where some patients showed high TCRbeta diversity at day 60, it came from recipient T cells and thymic progenitors that had survived. The authors attributed T-cell counts and diversity one year after transplant mostly to newly produced T cells.

With respect to this clonotype: Its target is unknown.

The J segment lost 0 bases and the V segment lost 4 bases, leaving 8 bases of the junction unmatched. Germline V gene lookup returns CDR1 SGHAT and CDR2 FQDESV (reference sequence). This CDR3 spans 19 amino acids. Preparation of the TCRbeta library was carried out with unique molecular identifiers. Via MiXCR, TCRdb re-called the PCR reads, giving one row per CDR3 protein. The repertoire includes 200,000 to 250,000 distinct CDR3 sequences, roughly 9.1% of them detected once, and 35% sits in the top ten. This sequence was found in a male patient between 2 and 10 years old who had a stem cell transplant for acute myeloid leukemia, so the T cells may come from the graft donor. The rearrangement uses TRBV11-1 and TRBJ2-6; 11 bases are shared with TRBD2. This specimen consisted of PBMCs, mostly from graft donor cells, obtained 360 days after TCRalphabeta/CD19-depleted stem cell transplant. CDR3 residues: CASSSRTSGSDSGANVLTF. DNA of the CDR3: TGTGCCAGCAGCTCACGAACTAGCGGGAGTGACTCTGGGGCCAACGTCCTGACTTTC.